The source of this T cell receptor beta chain is a study of blood T cell repertoires in COVID-19. TCRdb's copy holds only in-frame clones and misses some; the assay was immunoSEQ multiplex PCR. The sample shows roughly 220,000 clones, 80% to 85% of them seen only once. The CDR3 spans 16 residues. V was clipped by 3 bases and J by 0 bases, with 13 bases between them. Germline CDR1 is SGHNT and CDR2 is YYREEE (reference sequence). The specimen was peripheral blood. The clonotype originates from a woman aged 55-75 years who had recovered from COVID-19. This chain links TRBV5-4 with TRBJ2-4, with a weak D call TRBD1 (5 bases). Here the CDR3 reads CASSSEGVLAKNIQYF. For the CDR3, the DNA is TGTGCCAGCAGCTCAGAAGGGGTCCTAGCCAAAAACATTCAGTACTTC.